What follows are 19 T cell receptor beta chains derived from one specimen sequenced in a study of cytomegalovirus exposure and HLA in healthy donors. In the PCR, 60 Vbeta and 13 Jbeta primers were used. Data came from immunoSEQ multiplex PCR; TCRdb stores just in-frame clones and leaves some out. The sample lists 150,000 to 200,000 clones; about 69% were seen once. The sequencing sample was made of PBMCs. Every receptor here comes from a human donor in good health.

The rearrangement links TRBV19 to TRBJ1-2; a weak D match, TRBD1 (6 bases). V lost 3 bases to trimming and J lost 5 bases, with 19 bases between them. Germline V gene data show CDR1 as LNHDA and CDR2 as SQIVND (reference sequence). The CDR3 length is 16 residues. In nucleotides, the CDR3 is TGTGCCAGTAGTATGGGGGCGACCAGAATTTCGTATGGCTACACCTTC. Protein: CASSMGATRISYGYTF.

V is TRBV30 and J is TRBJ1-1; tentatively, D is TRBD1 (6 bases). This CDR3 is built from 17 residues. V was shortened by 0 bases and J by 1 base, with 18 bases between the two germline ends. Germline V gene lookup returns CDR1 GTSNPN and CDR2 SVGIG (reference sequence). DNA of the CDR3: TGTGCCTGGAGTGTACCGGCAGGGGATATTCGGAACACTGAAGCTTTCTTT. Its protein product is CAWSVPAGDIRNTEAFF.

CDR3 nucleotides: TGTGCCAGCAGTGAGGCGGTGAGATCAAGCAATCAGCCCCAGCATTTT. It translates to CASSEAVRSSNQPQHF. This chain joins TRBV6-4 and TRBJ1-5; D is uncertain. Germline lookup yields CDR1 MRHNA and CDR2 SNTAGT. The CDR3 covers 16 residues. Trimming removed 3 bases at V and 1 base at J, with 13 bases between.

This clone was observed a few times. CDR3 sequence (DNA): TGCGCCAGCGAGCGGGGGGGCAAGGAAGATACGCAGTATTTT. Its protein is CASERGGKEDTQYF. The chain couples TRBV5-1 to TRBJ2-3, with TRBD2 matching over 10 bases. The germline gives CDR1 SGHRS, CDR2 YFSETQ. The CDR3 runs 14 residues. The J segment lost 5 bases and the V segment lost 7 bases, leaving 7 bases of the junction unmatched.

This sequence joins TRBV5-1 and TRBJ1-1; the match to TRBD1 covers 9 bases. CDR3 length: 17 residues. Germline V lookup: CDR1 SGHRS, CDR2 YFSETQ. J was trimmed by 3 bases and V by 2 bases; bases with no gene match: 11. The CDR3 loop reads CASSFSPGQGIHTEAFF. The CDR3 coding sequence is TGCGCCAGCAGCTTCTCTCCCGGACAGGGGATTCACACTGAAGCTTTCTTT.

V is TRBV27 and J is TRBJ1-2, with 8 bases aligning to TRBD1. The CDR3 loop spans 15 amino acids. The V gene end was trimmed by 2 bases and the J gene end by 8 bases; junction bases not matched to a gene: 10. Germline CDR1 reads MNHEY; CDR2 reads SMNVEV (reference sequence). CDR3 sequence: CASSLGGQVPGGYTF. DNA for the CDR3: TGTGCCAGCAGTTTAGGGGGACAGGTTCCGGGAGGCTACACCTTC.

The CDR3 sequence is CATPIGRDYEQYF. DNA of the CDR3: TGTGCCACCCCCATCGGACGGGATTACGAGCAGTACTTC. The chain employs TRBV19 and TRBJ2-7; perhaps TRBD2 as D (5 bases). Germline CDR1 reads LNHDA; CDR2 reads SQIVND (reference sequence). This CDR3 contains 13 residues. V was cut by 10 bases and J by 4 bases, with 17 bases left in between. The variable domain in full, with the rest retrieved from reference TRBV19 and TRBJ2-7, is DGGITQSPKYLFRKEGQNVTLSCEQNLNHDAMYWYRQDPGQGLRLIYYSQIVNDFQKGDIAEGYSVSREKKESFPLTVTSAQKNPTAFYLCATPIGRDYEQYFGPGTRLTVT.

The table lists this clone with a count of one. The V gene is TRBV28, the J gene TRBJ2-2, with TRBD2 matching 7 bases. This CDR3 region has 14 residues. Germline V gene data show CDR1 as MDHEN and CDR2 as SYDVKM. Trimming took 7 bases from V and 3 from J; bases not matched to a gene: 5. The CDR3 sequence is CASIISGDTGELFF. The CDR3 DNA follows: TGTGCCAGCATCATAAGCGGGGACACCGGGGAGCTGTTTTTT.

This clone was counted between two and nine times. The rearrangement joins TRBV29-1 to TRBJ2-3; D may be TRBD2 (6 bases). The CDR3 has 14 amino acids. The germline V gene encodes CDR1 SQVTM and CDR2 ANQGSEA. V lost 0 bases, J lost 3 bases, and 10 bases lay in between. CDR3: CSVEEGRYTDTQYF. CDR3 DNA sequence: TGCAGCGTTGAAGAGGGGAGGTATACAGATACGCAGTATTTT.

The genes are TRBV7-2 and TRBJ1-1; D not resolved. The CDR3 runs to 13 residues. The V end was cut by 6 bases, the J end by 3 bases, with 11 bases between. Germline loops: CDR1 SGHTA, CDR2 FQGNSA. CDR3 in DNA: TGTGCCAGCAGTGTAGGTCGGGACACTGAAGCTTTCTTT. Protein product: CASSVGRDTEAFF. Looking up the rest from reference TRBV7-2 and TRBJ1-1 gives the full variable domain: GAGVSQSPSNKVTEKGKDVELRCDPISGHTALYWYRQSLGQGLEFLIYFQGNSAPDKSGLPSDRFSAERTGGSVSTLTIQRTQQEDSAVYLCASSVGRDTEAFFGQGTRLTVV.

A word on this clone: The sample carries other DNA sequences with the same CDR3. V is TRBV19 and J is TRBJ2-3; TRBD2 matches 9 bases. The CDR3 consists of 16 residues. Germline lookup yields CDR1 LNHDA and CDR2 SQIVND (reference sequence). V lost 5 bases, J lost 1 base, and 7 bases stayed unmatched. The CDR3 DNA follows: TGTGCCAGTAGTTCCAGACTAGCGGTGGGCACAGATACGCAGTATTTT. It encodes CASSSRLAVGTDTQYF.

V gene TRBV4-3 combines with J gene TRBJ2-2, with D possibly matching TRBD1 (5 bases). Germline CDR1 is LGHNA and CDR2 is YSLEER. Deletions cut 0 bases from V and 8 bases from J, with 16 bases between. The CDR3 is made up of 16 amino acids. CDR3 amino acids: CASSQEAQAGRGELFF. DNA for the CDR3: TGCGCCAGCAGCCAAGAGGCACAGGCCGGAAGAGGGGAGCTGTTTTTT.

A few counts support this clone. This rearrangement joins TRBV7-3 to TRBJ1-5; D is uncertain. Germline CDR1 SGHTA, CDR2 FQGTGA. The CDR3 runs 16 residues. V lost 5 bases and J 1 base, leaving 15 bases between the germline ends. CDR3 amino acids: CASSQLRSRSNQPQHF. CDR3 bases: TGTGCCAGCAGCCAGTTACGCAGCAGGAGCAATCAGCCCCAGCATTTT.

CDR3: CASSVTSGENTGELFF. The CDR3 bases are TGTGCCAGCAGTGTTACTAGCGGGGAGAACACCGGGGAGCTGTTTTTT. The genes are TRBV2 and TRBJ2-2; 10 bases align to TRBD2. The V segment lost 4 bases and the J segment 1 base; nucleotides outside the gene matches: 3. The CDR3 length is 16 residues. The germline CDR1 and CDR2 sequences are SNHLY and FYNNEI.

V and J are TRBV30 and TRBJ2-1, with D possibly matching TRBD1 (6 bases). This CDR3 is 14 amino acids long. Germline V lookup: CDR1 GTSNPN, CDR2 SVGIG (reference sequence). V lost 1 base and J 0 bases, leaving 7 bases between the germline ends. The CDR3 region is CAWSGGPSYNEQFF. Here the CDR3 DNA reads TGTGCCTGGAGTGGGGGGCCCTCCTACAATGAGCAGTTCTTC.

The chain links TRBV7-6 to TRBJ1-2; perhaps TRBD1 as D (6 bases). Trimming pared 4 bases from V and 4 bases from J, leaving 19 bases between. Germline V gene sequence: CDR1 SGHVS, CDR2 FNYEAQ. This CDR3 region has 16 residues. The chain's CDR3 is CASSSIPPGHIYGYTF. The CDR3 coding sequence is TGTGCCAGCAGCTCTATTCCTCCGGGACACATCTATGGCTACACCTTC. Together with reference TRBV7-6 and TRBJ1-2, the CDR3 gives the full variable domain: GAGVSQSPRYKVTKRGQDVALRCDPISGHVSLYWYRQALGQGPEFLTYFNYEAQQDKSGLPNDRFSAERPEGSISTLTIQRTEQRDSAMYRCASSSIPPGHIYGYTFGSGTRLTVV.

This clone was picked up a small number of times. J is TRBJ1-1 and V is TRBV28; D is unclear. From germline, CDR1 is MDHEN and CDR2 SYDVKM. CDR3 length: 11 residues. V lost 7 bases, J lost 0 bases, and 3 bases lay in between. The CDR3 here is CASTLNTEAFF. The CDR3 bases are TGTGCCAGCACCTTGAACACTGAAGCTTTCTTT. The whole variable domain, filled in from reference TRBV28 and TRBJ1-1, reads DVKVTQSSRYLVKRTGEKVFLECVQDMDHENMFWYRQDPGLGLRLIYFSYDVKMKEKGDIPEGYSVSREKKERFSLILESASTNQTSMYLCASTLNTEAFFGQGTRLTVV.

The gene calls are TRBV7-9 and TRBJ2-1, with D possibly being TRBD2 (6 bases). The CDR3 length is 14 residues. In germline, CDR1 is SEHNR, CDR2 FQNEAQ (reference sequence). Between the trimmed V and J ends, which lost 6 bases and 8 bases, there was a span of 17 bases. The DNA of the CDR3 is TGTGCCAGCAGTTTAAGGGGCGGGGAGGATGAGCAGTTCTTC. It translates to CASSLRGGEDEQFF.

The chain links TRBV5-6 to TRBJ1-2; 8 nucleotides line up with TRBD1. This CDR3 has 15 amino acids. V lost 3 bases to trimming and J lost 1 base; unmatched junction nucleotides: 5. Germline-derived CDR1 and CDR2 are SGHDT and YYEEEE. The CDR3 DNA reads TGTGCCAGCAGCTCTACAGGGGGGGTTAACTATGGCTACACCTTC. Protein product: CASSSTGGVNYGYTF.